This T cell receptor beta chain was recovered during a study of blood T cells in healthy people across ages. Findings and limits, study-wide: Whereas aged donors had fewer naive CD4+ cells, long-lived donors had more of them and higher diversity.

Germline V lookup: CDR1 DFQATT, CDR2 SNEGSKA (reference sequence). V lost 0 bases and J lost 3, with 8 bases in between. The CDR3 contains 13 residues. As for this clonotype: No antigen is known for it.

A second PCR, run for roughly 7 to 11 cycles, used a sample-barcoded 5' primer plus a J-beta primer mix. TCRdb reprocessed the 5' RACE reads with MiXCR, giving one entry per CDR3 protein. The sample carries roughly 800,000 distinct CDR3 sequences, about three fifths recorded once. Roughly 10 milliliters of peripheral blood were drawn from each donor into EDTA-treated tubes. Each sample had at least 6.5 million PBMCs isolated. The specimen was blood. The rearrangement links TRBV20-1 to TRBJ1-2; tentatively, D is TRBD1 (6 bases). The receptor's source is a young man in good health. The CDR3 nucleotides are TGCAGTGCTAGAGAGGACAGAGACTATGGCTACACCTTC. This encodes CSAREDRDYGYTF.